This T cell receptor (beta chain) was identified during a study of T cell changes during pregnancy in multiple sclerosis. Here immunoSEQ multiplex PCR was the method, and the copy in TCRdb shows in-frame clones only, minus some. This repertoire shows about 36,000 clones, around 92% found once; its top ten account for about 0.45%. The V and J ends lost 10 bases and 2 bases respectively, with 11 bases between them. There are 12 residues in the CDR3. CDR1 is ENHRY and CDR2 is SYGVKD in the germline V gene. The sample in question was CD4+ T cells from peripheral blood mononuclear cells, obtained in the second trimester of pregnancy. The chain joins TRBV10-3 to TRBJ1-2, with a possible D match to TRBD1 (5 bases). This TCR was recovered from a female donor in good health, enrolled as a control in a pregnancy study. In DNA form, the CDR3 reads TGTGCCAGCGGGACGGTCAACTATGGCTACACCTTC. Protein product: CASGTVNYGYTF.